What follows are 15 T cell receptor beta chains derived from one specimen sequenced in a study of T cell responses to AZD1222 COVID-19 vaccine. Assay used: immunoSEQ multiplex PCR; TCRdb lists only in-frame clones, some missing. The sample has approximately 150,000 clones, 80% to 95% seen once. This sample comprised peripheral blood, obtained on day 0 of AZD1222 vaccination. The receptors were gathered from an adult in good health.

Here the CDR3 reads CASSPRTDSTEAFF. CDR3 bases: TGTGCCAGCTCACCACGGACAGACAGTACTGAAGCTTTCTTT. V usage is TRBV18 and J usage is TRBJ1-1; D might be TRBD1 (6 bases). Deletions cut 1 base from V and 5 bases from J, with 11 bases between. Per germline, CDR1 KGHSH and CDR2 LQKENI. This CDR3 has 14 amino acids.

The V call is TRBV9, the J call TRBJ2-7; D could derive from TRBD1 or TRBD2 (5 bases each). The CDR3 totals 15 residues. The ends were cut back, 4 bases at V and 2 bases at J, with 16 bases in the middle. The germline CDR1 and CDR2 sequences are SGDLS and YYNGEE. CDR3 sequence (DNA): TGTGCCAGCAGCCCCCGGGACGGGAATCCCTACGAGCAGTACTTC. This codes for CASSPRDGNPYEQYF. Combining the CDR3 with reference TRBV9 and TRBJ2-7 gives the whole variable domain DSGVTQTPKHLITATGQRVTLRCSPRSGDLSVYWYQQSLDQGLQFLIQYYNGEERAKGNILERFSAQQFPDLHSELNLSSLELGDSALYFCASSPRDGNPYEQYFGPGTRLTVT.

V usage is TRBV12-5 and J usage is TRBJ2-2; the D call may be TRBD1 or TRBD2 (6 bases each). Germline CDR1 LGHNT, CDR2 FRNRAP. V was clipped by 9 bases and J by 6 bases, with 11 bases between them. The CDR3 spans 12 residues. The CDR3: CASSGAAGELFF. As DNA, the CDR3 is TGTGCTAGCTCGGGGGCGGCCGGGGAGCTGTTTTTT.

The sample holds one count of this clone. The chain joins TRBV12-3 or TRBV12-4 to TRBJ1-1, with unresolved D. This CDR3 region has 13 residues. Deletions cut 6 bases from V and 4 bases from J, with 12 bases between. The CDR3 reads CASSLPRVTEAFF. Here the CDR3 DNA reads TGTGCCAGCAGCCTTCCTCGGGTCACTGAAGCTTTCTTT.

The CDR3 DNA is TGTGCCAGCAGCCAAGCAGGCCCAGGCTACGAGCAGTACTTC. It specifies CASSQAGPGYEQYF. The chain uses TRBV4-2 and TRBJ2-7; no firm D call. CDR1 and CDR2 (germline): LGHNA, YNFKEQ. The CDR3 runs 14 residues. The germline V and J ends were trimmed by 1 base and 3 bases, with 10 bases remaining between them.

This clone was seen a handful of times. The V call is TRBV28, the J call TRBJ2-5; 12 bases line up with TRBD2. CDR1 and CDR2 from the germline V gene are MDHEN and SYDVKM. J lost 4 bases, V lost 5 bases, and 8 bases had no gene match. The CDR3 is 16 amino acids. The CDR3 DNA follows: TGTGCCAGCAGTATCTTAAGGACTAGCGGGACAGAGACCCAGTACTTC. Translation gives CASSILRTSGTETQYF. Full variable domain (remainder filled in from reference TRBV28 and TRBJ2-5): DVKVTQSSRYLVKRTGEKVFLECVQDMDHENMFWYRQDPGLGLRLIYFSYDVKMKEKGDIPEGYSVSREKKERFSLILESASTNQTSMYLCASSILRTSGTETQYFGPGTRLLVL.

The chain uses TRBV7-2 and TRBJ1-3; D not certain. Trimming removed 1 base at V and 0 bases at J, with 4 bases between. CDR3 size: 14 residues. Germline CDR1 is SGHTA and CDR2 is FQGNSA. The CDR3 DNA is TGTGCCAGCAGCTTAGATAACTCTGGAAACACCATATATTTT. It codes for CASSLDNSGNTIYF.

The chain uses TRBV9 and TRBJ1-6; D unclear. V was cut by 5 bases and J by 7 bases, with 13 bases left in between. CDR1 is SGDLS and CDR2 is YYNGEE in the germline V gene. This CDR3 is built from 14 residues. The CDR3 bases are TGTGCCAGCAGGTCGGGTTTCGGGAATTCACCCCTCCACTTT. The encoded protein is CASRSGFGNSPLHF.

This clone was picked up a small number of times. J is TRBJ2-3 and V is TRBV5-4, with TRBD1 matching 11 bases. The CDR3 contains 15 residues. After removal of 4 bases from V and 1 base from J, the junction contained 2 bases not matched to a gene. Germline CDR1 and CDR2: SGHNT and YYREEE (reference sequence). DNA for the CDR3: TGTGCCAGCAGCCGGGACAGGGGGGGCACAGATACGCAGTATTTT. Translation gives CASSRDRGGTDTQYF. Combining the CDR3 with reference TRBV5-4 and TRBJ2-3 gives the whole variable domain ETGVTQSPTHLIKTRGQQVTLRCSSQSGHNTVSWYQQALGQGPQFIFQYYREEENGRGNFPPRFSGLQFPNYSSELNVNALELDDSALYLCASSRDRGGTDTQYFGPGTRLTVL.

The rearrangement links TRBV13 to TRBJ2-5; D possibly uses TRBD1 or TRBD2 (6 bases each). The CDR3 loop spans 13 amino acids. Germline CDR1 is PRHDT and CDR2 is FYEKMQ (reference sequence). V was cut by 6 bases and J by 4 bases, with 12 bases left in between. This CDR3 reads CASRLGGGETQYF. The CDR3 DNA reads as TGTGCCAGCAGACTAGGGGGAGGAGAGACCCAGTACTTC. Filled out from reference TRBV13 and TRBJ2-5, the complete variable domain reads AAGVIQSPRHLIKEKRETATLKCYPIPRHDTVYWYQQGPGQDPQFLISFYEKMQSDKGSIPDRFSAQQFSDYHSELNMSSLELGDSALYFCASRLGGGETQYFGPGTRLLVL.

V is TRBV25-1 and J is TRBJ1-4; weak D call: TRBD1 (6 bases). V was trimmed by 4 bases and J by 8 bases, leaving 14 bases between them. CDR3 length equals 14 residues. Germline V gives CDR1 MGHDK, CDR2 SYGVNS. Written as DNA, the CDR3 is TGTGCCAGCAGTGTCAACAGGGATCGGGAAAAACTGTTTTTT. It encodes CASSVNRDREKLFF.

The chain joins TRBV14 to TRBJ1-1, with D hard to call. The germline gives CDR1 SGHDN, CDR2 FVKESK. This CDR3 is 15 amino acids long. V dropped 2 bases and J dropped 4 bases, with 14 bases sitting between them. This chain's CDR3 is CASSQLSGEATEAFF. CDR3 DNA sequence: TGTGCCAGCAGCCAATTGTCCGGGGAGGCCACTGAAGCTTTCTTT.

V is TRBV12-3 or TRBV12-4 and J is TRBJ1-2; D unresolved. V was trimmed by 6 bases and J by 5 bases, leaving 13 bases between them. The CDR3 extends over 13 amino acids. CDR3 amino acids: CASSQQTSYGYTF. In nucleotides, the CDR3 is TGTGCCAGCAGCCAGCAGACAAGTTATGGCTACACCTTC.

The rearrangement uses TRBV18 and TRBJ2-7; the D call may be TRBD1 or TRBD2 (5 bases each). The V end was cut by 3 bases, the J end by 3 bases, with 12 bases between. The germline CDR1 and CDR2 sequences are KGHSH and LQKENI. CDR3 length equals 14 residues. The CDR3 nucleotides are TGTGCCAGCTCACCCGCGGGCAGGGACTACGAGCAGTACTTC. Residues: CASSPAGRDYEQYF. Variable domain in full (rest from reference TRBV18 and TRBJ2-7): NAGVMQNPRHLVRRRGQEARLRCSPMKGHSHVYWYRQLPEEGLKFMVYLQKENIIDESGMPKERFSAEFPKEGPSILRIQQVVRGDSAAYFCASSPAGRDYEQYFGPGTRLTVT.

The rearrangement joins TRBV29-1 to TRBJ1-4, with D possibly TRBD1 on 6 matching bases. Germline-derived CDR1 and CDR2 are SQVTM and ANQGSEA. Trimming stripped 6 bases from V and 5 bases from J, with 13 bases between. CDR3 length: 13 amino acids. The CDR3 DNA sequence: TGCAGCGTAAGGACAGTCAGAAATGAAAAACTGTTTTTT. It translates to CSVRTVRNEKLFF.